These T cell receptor beta chains were read from a single sample in a study of T cell changes during pregnancy in multiple sclerosis. Clones were sequenced by immunoSEQ multiplex PCR, and TCRdb holds only the in-frame ones, with some missing. The sample has nearly 40,000 clones, 92% seen once; the top ten hold 0.7% to 1%. This specimen was CD4+ T cells from peripheral blood mononuclear cells, taken in the third trimester of pregnancy. These receptors were collected from a female donor with multiple sclerosis, enrolled in a pregnancy study. Both conserved end residues are part of each CDR3. D genes are given only for firm matches. Clone size appears in some rows only: once, few, many, or a class for an expanded clone.

TRBV7-2	TRBJ2-3	.	.	CASSPDSLGTDTQYF	TGTGCCAGCAGCCCCGACAGTCTCGGCACAGATACGCAGTATTTT
TRBV27	TRBJ2-1	.	.	CASSLQAASSYNEQFF	TGTGCCAGCAGCCTTCAAGCGGCTTCCTCCTACAATGAGCAGTTCTTC
TRBV13	TRBJ1-1	.	.	CASSSLLGLGTRAFF	TGTGCCAGCAGCTCCCTCTTAGGTCTGGGGACTAGAGCTTTCTTT
TRBV30	TRBJ1-1	few	.	CAWSYQGGYANTEAFF	TGTGCCTGGAGTTACCAGGGAGGATATGCGAACACTGAAGCTTTCTTT
TRBV30	TRBJ2-3	.	.	CAWSPWGDTQYF	TGTGCCTGGAGCCCCTGGGGCGATACGCAGTATTTT
TRBV4-1	TRBJ2-1	.	TRBD2	CASSQPGTTYNEQFF	TGCGCCAGCAGCCAGCCCGGGACTACCTACAATGAGCAGTTCTTC
TRBV6-5	TRBJ2-2	.	.	CASRNGRVRTGELFF	TGTGCCAGCAGGAACGGGAGAGTCCGCACCGGGGAGCTGTTTTTT
TRBV19	TRBJ2-2	.	.	CASIVDTGELFF	TGTGCCAGTATCGTTGACACCGGGGAGCTGTTTTTT
TRBV11-1	TRBJ2-7	.	.	CASSPKGGAGSNEQYF	TGTGCCAGCAGCCCCAAAGGGGGGGCGGGGTCCAACGAGCAGTACTTC
TRBV6-6	TRBJ2-3	.	TRBD2	CASILAGGSTDTQYF	TGTGCCAGCATCCTAGCGGGAGGAAGCACAGATACGCAGTATTTT
TRBV30	TRBJ2-3	.	.	CAWSEGLGQTQYF	TGTGCCTGGAGTGAGGGACTGGGCCAAACGCAGTATTTT
TRBV18	TRBJ2-5	.	TRBD2	CASSKGLAGIQTQYF	TGTGCCAGCTCCAAGGGACTAGCGGGGATCCAGACCCAGTACTTC
TRBV9	TRBJ2-3	once	TRBD2	CASSSGAGEFPSTDTQYF	TGTGCCAGCAGTTCCGGAGCGGGAGAGTTCCCTAGCACAGATACGCAGTATTTT
TRBV7-9	TRBJ2-3	.	TRBD2	CASTESGTSGSSTDTQYF	TGTGCCAGCACCGAGTCCGGGACTAGCGGGTCTAGCACAGATACGCAGTATTTT
TRBV13	TRBJ2-1	.	TRBD2	CASSVRLAGGPGNEQFF	TGTGCCAGCAGCGTCCGACTAGCGGGAGGGCCGGGCAATGAGCAGTTCTTC
TRBV29-1	TRBJ1-1	.	.	CSVLTDTGKGTEAFF	TGCAGCGTTCTCACGGATACAGGGAAAGGCACTGAAGCTTTCTTT
TRBV4-2	TRBJ2-3	.	TRBD2	CASSQERAGGTDTQYF	TGTGCCAGCAGCCAAGAAAGGGCGGGAGGAACAGATACGCAGTATTTT
TRBV19	TRBJ2-1	.	.	CASSSFPPSYNEQFF	TGTGCCAGTAGTTCTTTCCCCCCCTCTTACAATGAGCAGTTCTTC
TRBV5-4	TRBJ2-7	.	.	CASSLNRAKDEQYF	TGTGCCAGCAGCTTGAACAGGGCGAAGGACGAGCAGTACTTC
TRBV11-2	TRBJ2-5	once	TRBD2	CASSPGTSGSWETQYF	TGTGCCAGCAGCCCGGGGACTAGCGGGAGTTGGGAGACCCAGTACTTC
TRBV13	TRBJ2-7	.	.	CASSLLGTSGSYEQYF	TGTGCCAGCAGCTTACTTGGGACAAGCGGCTCCTACGAGCAGTACTTC
TRBV9	TRBJ2-3	.	TRBD2	CASSVGGGPDTDTQYF	TGTGCCAGCAGCGTAGGGGGGGGACCCGACACAGATACGCAGTATTTT
TRBV4-2	TRBJ2-7	.	TRBD2	CASSQAGGSEQYF	TGTGCCAGCAGCCAAGCGGGAGGGAGCGAGCAGTACTTC
TRBV27	TRBJ2-7	.	TRBD2	CASREGRESYEQYF	TGTGCCAGCCGGGAGGGGCGGGAGTCTTACGAGCAGTACTTC
TRBV6-1	TRBJ2-3	.	.	CASSEELRLVQYF	TGTGCCAGCAGTGAAGAATTAAGACTAGTGCAGTATTTT
TRBV5-1	TRBJ1-2	medium-sized	.	CASSFTGEEGYTF	TGCGCCAGCAGCTTTACGGGAGAGGAGGGCTACACCTTC
TRBV28	TRBJ1-2	.	.	CASSLGQNYGYTF	TGTGCCAGCAGTTTGGGGCAGAACTATGGCTACACCTTC
TRBV7-6	TRBJ2-1	.	TRBD2	CASSLGTSGYNEQFF	TGTGCCAGCAGCTTAGGGACTAGCGGATACAATGAGCAGTTCTTC
TRBV5-1	TRBJ2-1	.	TRBD2	CASSYGGSSYNEQFF	TGCGCCAGCAGCTATGGCGGGAGTTCCTACAATGAGCAGTTCTTC
TRBV19	TRBJ1-2	few	TRBD1	CASSLGRDRGSGYTF	TGTGCCAGTAGTCTAGGCCGGGACAGAGGCTCTGGCTACACCTTC
TRBV6-5	TRBJ2-1	.	.	CASSPGLYNEQFF	TGTGCCAGCAGTCCGGGACTTTACAATGAGCAGTTCTTC
TRBV28	TRBJ1-5	.	.	CASSQYSNQPQHF	TGTGCCAGCAGCCAGTATAGCAATCAGCCCCAGCATTTT
TRBV11-1	TRBJ2-1	.	TRBD1	CGSQGATYNEQFF	TGTGGCTCACAGGGGGCAACCTACAATGAGCAGTTCTTC
TRBV4-1	TRBJ1-6	.	TRBD1	CASSQYTGANSPLHF	TGCGCCAGCAGCCAATATACAGGGGCTAATTCACCCCTCCACTTT
TRBV30	TRBJ2-1	.	TRBD2	CAWSGLAGGSYNEQFF	TGTGCCTGGAGTGGACTAGCGGGAGGGAGTTACAATGAGCAGTTCTTC
TRBV28	TRBJ2-7	.	TRBD2	CASSWDLAGASEQYF	TGTGCCAGCAGTTGGGATCTAGCGGGGGCCTCCGAGCAGTACTTC
TRBV5-1	TRBJ1-2	once	.	CASSLGNSQGYYGYTF	TGCGCCAGCAGCTTGGGGAATTCACAGGGTTACTATGGCTACACCTTC
TRBV2	TRBJ1-4	once	.	CASSRQVGTNEKLFF	TGTGCCAGCAGTAGACAGGTCGGAACTAATGAAAAACTGTTTTTT
TRBV5-4	TRBJ2-1	.	TRBD1	CASSSDGQGLWQFF	TGTGCCAGCAGCTCCGATGGACAGGGCCTTTGGCAGTTCTTC
TRBV27	TRBJ2-1	.	TRBD2	CASSRSTSAGNEQFF	TGTGCCAGCAGCCGAAGCACTAGCGCGGGCAATGAGCAGTTCTTC
TRBV4-2	TRBJ1-2	.	TRBD1	CASREGTAGLYGYTF	TGTGCCAGCAGGGAAGGGACAGCGGGCCTCTATGGCTACACCTTC
TRBV2	TRBJ1-6	.	.	CASSEGGGKHNSPLHF	TGTGCCAGCAGTGAAGGGGGAGGGAAGCATAATTCACCCCTCCACTTT
TRBV5-6	TRBJ2-5	.	TRBD2	CASSSGLAYETQYF	TGTGCCAGCAGTTCGGGACTAGCGTACGAGACCCAGTACTTC
TRBV5-4	TRBJ2-5	once	.	CASSRDWEETQYF	TGTGCCAGCAGCAGGGACTGGGAAGAGACCCAGTACTTC
TRBV2	TRBJ1-2	.	TRBD1	CASKGDSYGYTF	TGTGCCAGCAAGGGGGACAGCTATGGCTACACCTTC
TRBV5-1	TRBJ2-7	few	TRBD2	CASSSMSSGSTSYEQYF	TGCGCCAGCAGCTCGATGTCTAGCGGGAGCACCTCCTACGAGCAGTACTTC
TRBV5-4	TRBJ2-1	.	.	CASSKSSDSYNEQFF	TGTGCCAGCAGCAAATCTAGCGACTCCTACAATGAGCAGTTCTTC
TRBV11-3	TRBJ2-7	.	.	CASSFGQGISYEQYF	TGTGCCAGCAGCTTCGGGCAGGGGATTTCCTACGAGCAGTACTTC
TRBV6-1	TRBJ1-2	.	.	CATLTGSYGYTF	TGTGCCACCTTAACTGGTTCCTATGGCTACACCTTC
TRBV5-6	TRBJ1-5	.	.	CASSLRRGSQPQHF	TGTGCCAGCAGCTTGCGCAGGGGCTCTCAGCCCCAGCATTTT
TRBV11-2	TRBJ1-1	.	TRBD1	CASSSDRGLLGTEAFF	TGTGCCAGCAGCTCCGACAGGGGCCTACTCGGAACGGAAGCTTTCTTT
TRBV5-4	TRBJ2-1	.	.	CASSYQWAGSPKEQFF	TGTGCCAGCAGCTACCAGTGGGCGGGAAGTCCTAAGGAGCAGTTCTTC
TRBV5-1	TRBJ2-2	.	TRBD2	CASSNGLAGSGELFF	TGCGCCAGCAGCAACGGACTAGCGGGGTCCGGGGAGCTGTTTTTT
TRBV2	TRBJ2-3	once	TRBD2	CASSVAGGPDDTQYF	TGTGCCAGCAGTGTAGCGGGAGGGCCTGACGATACGCAGTATTTT
TRBV9	TRBJ2-1	few	TRBD2	CASSVGAGLADNEQFF	TGTGCCAGCAGCGTAGGGGCCGGACTAGCGGACAATGAGCAGTTCTTC